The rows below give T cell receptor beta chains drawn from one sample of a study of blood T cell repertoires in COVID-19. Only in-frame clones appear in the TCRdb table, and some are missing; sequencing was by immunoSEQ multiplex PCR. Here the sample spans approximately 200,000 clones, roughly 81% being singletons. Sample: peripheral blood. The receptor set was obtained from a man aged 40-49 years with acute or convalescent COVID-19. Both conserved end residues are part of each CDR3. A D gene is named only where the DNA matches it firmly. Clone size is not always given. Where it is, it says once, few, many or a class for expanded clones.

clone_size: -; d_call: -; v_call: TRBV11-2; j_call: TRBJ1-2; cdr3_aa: CASSFRREANYGYTF; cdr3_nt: TGTGCCAGCAGCTTTCGGCGGGAAGCTAACTATGGCTACACCTTC
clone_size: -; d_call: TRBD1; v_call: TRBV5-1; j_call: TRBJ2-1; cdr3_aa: CASSFYDRGYNEQFF; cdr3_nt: TGCGCCAGCAGCTTCTACGACAGGGGCTACAATGAGCAGTTCTTC
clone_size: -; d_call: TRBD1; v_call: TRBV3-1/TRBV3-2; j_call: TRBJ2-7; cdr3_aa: CASGTGKHEQYF; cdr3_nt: TGTGCCAGCGGGACAGGGAAACACGAGCAGTACTTC
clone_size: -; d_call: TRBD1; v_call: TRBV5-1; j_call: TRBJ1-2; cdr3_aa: CASSQTGGDGYTF; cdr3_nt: TGCGCCAGCAGCCAAACAGGGGGCGATGGCTACACCTTC
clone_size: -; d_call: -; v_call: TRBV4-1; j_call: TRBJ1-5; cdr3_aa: CASSQLGLLDSNQPQHF; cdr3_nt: TGCGCCAGCAGCCAACTCGGACTACTGGATAGCAATCAGCCCCAGCATTTT
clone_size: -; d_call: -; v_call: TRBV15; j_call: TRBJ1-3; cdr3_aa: CATSRRGSGNTIYF; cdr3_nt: TGTGCCACCAGCAGAAGAGGTTCTGGAAACACCATATATTTT
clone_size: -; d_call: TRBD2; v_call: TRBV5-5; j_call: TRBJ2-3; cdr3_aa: CASSLGGGDADTQYF; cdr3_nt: TGTGCCAGCAGCTTGGGCGGGGGGGATGCAGATACGCAGTATTTT
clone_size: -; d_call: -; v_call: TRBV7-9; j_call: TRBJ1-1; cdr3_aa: CASSLEVRQTNTEAFF; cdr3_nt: TGTGCCAGCAGCTTAGAAGTTAGACAGACGAACACTGAAGCTTTCTTT
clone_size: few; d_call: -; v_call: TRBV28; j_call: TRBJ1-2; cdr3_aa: CASSSWTGHIGGGYTF; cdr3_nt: TGTGCCAGCAGTTCCTGGACGGGACACATAGGGGGTGGCTACACCTTC
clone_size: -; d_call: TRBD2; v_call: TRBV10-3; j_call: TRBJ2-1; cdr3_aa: CAISSAGVSNNEQFF; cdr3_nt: TGTGCCATCAGCTCAGCGGGGGTTAGCAACAATGAGCAGTTCTTC
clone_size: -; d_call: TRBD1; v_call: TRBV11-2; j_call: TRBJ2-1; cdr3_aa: CASNPRDRGYNEQFF; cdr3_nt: TGTGCCAGCAACCCCAGGGACAGGGGCTACAATGAGCAGTTCTTC
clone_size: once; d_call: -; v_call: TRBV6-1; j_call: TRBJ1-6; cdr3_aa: CASSGTDSRNSPLHF; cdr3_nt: TGTGCCAGCTCCGGAACCGACAGCAGAAATTCACCCCTCCACTTT
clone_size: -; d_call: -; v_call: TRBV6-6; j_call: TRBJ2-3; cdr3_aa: CASSHSDISNTQYF; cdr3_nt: TGTGCCAGCAGTCATAGCGACATCTCTAATACGCAGTATTTT
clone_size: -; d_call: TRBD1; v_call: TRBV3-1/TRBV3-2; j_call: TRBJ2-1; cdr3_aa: CASSQDRQGPHNEQFF; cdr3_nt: TGTGCCAGCAGCCAGGATCGACAGGGTCCACACAATGAGCAGTTCTTC
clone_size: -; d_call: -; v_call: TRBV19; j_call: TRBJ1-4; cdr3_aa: CASSIPWGPNEKLFF; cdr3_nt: TGTGCCAGTAGTATCCCCTGGGGGCCTAATGAAAAACTGTTTTTT
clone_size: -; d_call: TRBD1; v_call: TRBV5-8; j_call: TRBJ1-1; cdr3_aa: CASTKRTGGFFDTEAFF; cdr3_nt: TGTGCCAGCACCAAGAGGACAGGGGGATTTTTTGACACTGAAGCTTTCTTT
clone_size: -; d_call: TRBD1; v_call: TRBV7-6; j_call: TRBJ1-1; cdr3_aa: CASSYGQENTEAFF; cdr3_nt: TGTGCCAGCAGCTACGGACAGGAGAACACTGAAGCTTTCTTT
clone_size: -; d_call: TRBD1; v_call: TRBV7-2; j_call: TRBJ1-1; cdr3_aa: CATLPGQGYTEAFF; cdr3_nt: TGTGCGACTCTCCCGGGACAGGGGTACACTGAAGCTTTCTTT
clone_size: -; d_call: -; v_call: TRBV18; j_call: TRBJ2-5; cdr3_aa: CASSPEGELQETQYF; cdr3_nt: TGTGCCAGCTCACCAGAGGGGGAACTCCAAGAGACCCAGTACTTC
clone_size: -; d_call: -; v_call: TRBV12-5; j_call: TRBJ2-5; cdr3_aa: CASGLVLGRFQETQYF; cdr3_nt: TGTGCTAGTGGTTTGGTACTTGGGCGTTTCCAAGAGACCCAGTACTTC
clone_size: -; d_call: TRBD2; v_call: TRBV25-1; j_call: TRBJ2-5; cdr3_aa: CASSASGGGYRETQYF; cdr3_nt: TGTGCCAGCAGCGCCTCGGGAGGGGGATATAGGGAGACCCAGTACTTC
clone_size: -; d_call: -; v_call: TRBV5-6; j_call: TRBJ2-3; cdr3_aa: CASSQRFSTDTQYF; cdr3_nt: TGTGCCAGCAGCCAGAGGTTCAGCACAGATACGCAGTATTTT
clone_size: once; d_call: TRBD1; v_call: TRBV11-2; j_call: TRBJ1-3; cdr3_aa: CASSLDRGFSGNTIYF; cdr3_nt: TGTGCCAGCAGCTTGGACAGGGGCTTCTCTGGAAACACCATATATTTT
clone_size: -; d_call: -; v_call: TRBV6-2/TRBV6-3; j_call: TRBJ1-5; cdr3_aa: CASSPGSANNQPQHF; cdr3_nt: TGTGCCAGCAGTCCCGGGAGTGCTAACAATCAGCCCCAGCATTTT
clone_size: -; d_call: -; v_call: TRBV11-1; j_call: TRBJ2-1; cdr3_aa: CASSRTDNNEQFF; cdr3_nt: TGTGCCAGCAGCAGGACAGACAACAATGAGCAGTTCTTC
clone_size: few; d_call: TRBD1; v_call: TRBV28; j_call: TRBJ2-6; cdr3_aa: CASSDLGQTGANVLTF; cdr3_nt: TGTGCCAGCAGTGACCTGGGACAGACTGGGGCCAACGTCCTGACTTTC
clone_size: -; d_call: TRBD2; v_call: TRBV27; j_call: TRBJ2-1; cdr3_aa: CASSTGLAGGLKNEQFF; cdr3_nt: TGTGCCAGCAGTACTGGACTAGCGGGGGGGCTGAAAAATGAGCAGTTCTTC
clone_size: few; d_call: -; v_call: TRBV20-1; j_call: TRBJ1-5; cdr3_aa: CSGGGEPQHF; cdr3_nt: TGCAGTGGGGGCGGAGAGCCCCAGCATTTT
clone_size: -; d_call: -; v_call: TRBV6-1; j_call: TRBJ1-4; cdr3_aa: CASSEWRAGQNEKLFF; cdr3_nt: TGTGCCAGCAGTGAATGGAGGGCCGGACAAAATGAAAAACTGTTTTTT
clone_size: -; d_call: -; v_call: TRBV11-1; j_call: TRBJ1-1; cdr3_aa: CASSPTIVNTEAFF; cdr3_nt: TGTGCCAGCAGCCCTACTATTGTGAACACTGAAGCTTTCTTT
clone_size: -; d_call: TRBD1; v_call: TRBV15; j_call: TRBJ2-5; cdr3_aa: CATGTEIQETQYF; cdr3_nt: TGTGCCACGGGGACAGAGATACAAGAGACCCAGTACTTC
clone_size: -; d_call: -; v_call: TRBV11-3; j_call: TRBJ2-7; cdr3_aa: CASSSHREGREQYF; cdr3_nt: TGTGCCAGCAGCTCCCACAGGGAGGGTCGCGAGCAGTACTTC
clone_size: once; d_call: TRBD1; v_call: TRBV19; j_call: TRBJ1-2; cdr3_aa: CASSSGQVYGYTF; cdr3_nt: TGTGCCAGTAGTTCGGGACAGGTTTATGGCTACACCTTC
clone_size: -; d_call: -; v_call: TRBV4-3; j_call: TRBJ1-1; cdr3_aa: CASSQDGRGATEAFF; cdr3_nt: TGCGCCAGCAGCCAAGATGGGAGGGGTGCCACTGAAGCTTTCTTT
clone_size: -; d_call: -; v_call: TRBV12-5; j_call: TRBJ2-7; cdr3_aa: CASGPSTGSHEQYF; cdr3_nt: TGTGCTAGTGGCCCCAGTACAGGATCCCACGAGCAGTACTTC
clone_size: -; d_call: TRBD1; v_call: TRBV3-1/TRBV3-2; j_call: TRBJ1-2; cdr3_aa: CASSQEAAGGFNYGYTF; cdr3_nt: TGTGCCAGCAGCCAAGAGGCGGCAGGGGGTTTTAACTATGGCTACACCTTC
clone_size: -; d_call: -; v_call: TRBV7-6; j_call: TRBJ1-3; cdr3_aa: CASSLVPTRPSSGNTIYF; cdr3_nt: TGTGCCAGCAGCTTAGTTCCCACCAGGCCCTCAAGCGGAAACACCATATATTTT